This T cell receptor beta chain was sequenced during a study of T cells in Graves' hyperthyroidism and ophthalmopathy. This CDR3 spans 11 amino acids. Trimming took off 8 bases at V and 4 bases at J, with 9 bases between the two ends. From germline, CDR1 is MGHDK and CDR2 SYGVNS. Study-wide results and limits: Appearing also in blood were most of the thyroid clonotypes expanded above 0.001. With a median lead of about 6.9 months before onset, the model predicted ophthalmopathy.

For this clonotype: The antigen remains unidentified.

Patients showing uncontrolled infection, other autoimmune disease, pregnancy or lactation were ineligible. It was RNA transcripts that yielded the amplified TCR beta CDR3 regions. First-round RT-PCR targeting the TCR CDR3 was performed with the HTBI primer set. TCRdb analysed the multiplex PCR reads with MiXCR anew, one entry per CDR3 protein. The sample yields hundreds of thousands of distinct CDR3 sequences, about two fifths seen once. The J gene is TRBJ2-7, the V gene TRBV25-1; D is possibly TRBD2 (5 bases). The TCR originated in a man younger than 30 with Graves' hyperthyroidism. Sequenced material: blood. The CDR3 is CASGSFYEQYF. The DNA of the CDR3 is TGTGCCAGCGGGAGTTTTTACGAGCAGTACTTC.